Below are 10 T cell receptor beta chains sequenced from a single sample in a study of blood T cell repertoires in COVID-19. Here immunoSEQ multiplex PCR was the method, and the copy in TCRdb shows in-frame clones only, minus some. The sample holds about 210,000 clones; around 83% are singletons and the top ten take around 4.9%. Material: peripheral blood. The origin of the receptors is an elderly woman with acute or convalescent COVID-19.

The J gene is TRBJ2-1, the V gene TRBV9, with unresolved D. Trimming left V 3 bases short and J 8 bases short, with 18 bases between. CDR1 is SGDLS and CDR2 is YYNGEE in the germline V gene. The CDR3 is made up of 15 amino acids. The CDR3 DNA reads as TGTGCCAGCAGCGACGTGGGCCTGGGCCTCGATGAGCAGTTCTTC. As protein: CASSDVGLGLDEQFF.

V and J are TRBV7-8 and TRBJ2-2, with D uncertain. The CDR3 is 12 residues long. Trimming took 5 bases from V and 6 from J, leaving 7 bases between them. Looked up from germline, CDR1 is SGHVS and CDR2 is FQNEAQ. CDR3 in DNA: TGTGCCAGCAGCCCCGCGGCCGGGGAGCTGTTTTTT. It is translated as CASSPAAGELFF.

V gene TRBV7-2 combines with J gene TRBJ1-2, with 7 positions matching TRBD1. V was clipped by 0 bases and J by 2 bases; unmatched bases: 3. The CDR3 extends over 15 amino acids. From germline, CDR1 is SGHTA and CDR2 FQGNSA. For the CDR3, the DNA is TGTGCCAGCAGCTTAGCTGGACAGGACAACTATGGCTACACCTTC. It is translated as CASSLAGQDNYGYTF.

V and J are TRBV6-5 and TRBJ2-7; 9 bases are shared with TRBD1. CDR3 length: 14 residues. Unmatched junction bases numbered 13, after V lost 10 bases and J lost 6 bases. Germline V CDR1 and CDR2: MNHEY, SVGAGI. The CDR3, as DNA: TGTGCCACTACCCCGGGACAGGGATCTGTCGAGCAGTACTTC. Translation gives CATTPGQGSVEQYF.

The chain combines TRBV28 with TRBJ1-1; weak D call: TRBD1 (6 bases). The CDR3 extends over 14 amino acids. Germline loops: CDR1 MDHEN, CDR2 SYDVKM. V dropped 3 bases and J dropped 0 bases, with 8 bases sitting between them. The CDR3, as DNA: TGTGCCAGCAGTTTGCGGGGGCTGAACACTGAAGCTTTCTTT. Translation: CASSLRGLNTEAFF.

This sequence joins TRBV28 and TRBJ1-6; D unclear. The germline V gene has CDR1 MDHEN and CDR2 SYDVKM. Between the trimmed V and J ends, which lost 5 bases and 1 base, there was a span of 15 bases. The CDR3 is made up of 17 amino acids. Written as DNA, the CDR3 is TGTGCCAGCAGTGACCATGGGAGTGGGTCCTATAATTCACCCCTCCACTTT. Protein product: CASSDHGSGSYNSPLHF.

The CDR3 coding sequence is TGTGCCAGCTCACAGCAGGATGGCTTCTACGAGCAGTACTTC. It is translated as CASSQQDGFYEQYF. This sequence joins TRBV18 and TRBJ2-7; D ambiguous. The germline V and J ends were trimmed by 4 bases and 3 bases, with 13 bases remaining between them. Germline V gives CDR1 KGHSH, CDR2 LQKENI. This CDR3 has 14 residues.

The J gene is TRBJ2-7, the V gene TRBV7-2; 9 bases agree with TRBD1. The CDR3 runs to 15 residues. Trimming cost V 4 bases and J 0 bases; bases outside gene matches: 4. CDR1 SGHTA and CDR2 FQGNSA come from the germline V gene. The DNA of the CDR3 is TGTGCCAGCAGCTCCGGGACAGGGAGCTCCTACGAGCAGTACTTC. Amino acids: CASSSGTGSSYEQYF.

The CDR3: CASSLSGAPTDTQYF. CDR3 nucleotides: TGTGCCAGCAGCTTGAGCGGGGCCCCCACAGATACGCAGTATTTT. The V and J genes are TRBV5-4 and TRBJ2-3; 7 nucleotides line up with TRBD2. Germline loops: CDR1 SGHNT, CDR2 YYREEE (reference sequence). CDR3 size: 15 residues. Trimming took 1 base from V and 2 from J; bases not matched to a gene: 4. Looking up the rest from reference TRBV5-4 and TRBJ2-3 gives the full variable domain: ETGVTQSPTHLIKTRGQQVTLRCSSQSGHNTVSWYQQALGQGPQFIFQYYREEENGRGNFPPRFSGLQFPNYSSELNVNALELDDSALYLCASSLSGAPTDTQYFGPGTRLTVL.

V gene TRBV2 combines with J gene TRBJ2-3; D is unresolved. This CDR3 contains 15 residues. V lost 5 bases and J 3 bases, leaving 15 bases between the germline ends. CDR1 and CDR2 from the germline V gene are SNHLY and FYNNEI. The CDR3 DNA is TGTGCCAGCAGTTCCCCTCGTTCCGTTACAGATACGCAGTATTTT. Its protein is CASSSPRSVTDTQYF.